This entry features one T cell receptor beta chain sequence. This specimen belongs to a study of blood T cell repertoires in COVID-19. Study-wide context: In each case, the material was cDNA or gDNA derived from T cells, B-cell-depleted T cells, or PBMCs.

The CDR3 totals 14 residues. The junction had 7 bases not matched to a gene; V was cut back by 6 bases and J by 5 bases. Per the germline V gene, CDR1 is SQVTM and CDR2 is ANQGSEA. The data were produced by immunoSEQ multiplex PCR, yet TCRdb's version contains in-frame clones alone and is incomplete. This table holds about 250,000 clones, approximately 80% found once. The V and J genes are TRBV29-1 and TRBJ2-5; TRBD1 aligns across 12 bases. This clonotype was sampled from a woman older than 75 with active or convalescent COVID-19. Input material: peripheral blood. The CDR3 nucleotides read TGCAGCGTCGCTGGGACAGGGGGCATGGAGACCCAGTACTTC. Protein product: CSVAGTGGMETQYF. Full variable domain (rest looked up from reference TRBV29-1 and TRBJ2-5): SAVISQKPSRDICQRGTSLTIQCQVDSQVTMMFWYRQQPGQSLTLIATANQGSEATYESGFVIDKFPISRPNLTFSTLTVSNMSPEDSSIYLCSVAGTGGMETQYFGPGTRLLVL.